These 17 T cell receptor beta chains originate from one sample sequenced in a study of cytomegalovirus exposure and HLA in healthy donors. A multiplex PCR was run with 60 Vbeta primers and 13 Jbeta primers. TCRdb's table, derived via immunoSEQ multiplex PCR, lists solely in-frame clones and lacks some. Altogether about 170,000 clones are present, roughly 82% being singletons, with the ten largest covering approximately 1.5%. The sample was PBMCs. The origin of the receptors is a girl between 10 and 17 years old in good health and CMV-seropositive.

V usage is TRBV4-2 and J usage is TRBJ2-5; 7 bases are shared with TRBD1. V was pared by 2 bases and J by 3 bases, with 6 bases of the junction left unmatched. This CDR3 has 15 residues. The V gene's germline CDR1 is LGHNA and CDR2 YNFKEQ. CDR3 in DNA: TGTGCCAGCAGCCAACCAGGGACAGAGAAAGAGACCCAGTACTTC. Translating it yields CASSQPGTEKETQYF.

V and J are TRBV19 and TRBJ1-5; 10 nucleotides align to TRBD1. The V segment lost 7 bases and the J segment 5 bases; nucleotides outside the gene matches: 11. This CDR3 comprises 16 residues. The germline V gene has CDR1 LNHDA and CDR2 SQIVND (reference sequence). The CDR3 sequence is CASKIRTGGIDQPQHF. CDR3 nucleotide sequence: TGTGCCAGTAAGATCAGGACAGGGGGTATTGATCAGCCCCAGCATTTT.

This clone was seen a few times. The J gene is TRBJ2-7, the V gene TRBV25-1; D remains ambiguous. V lost 1 base, J lost 3 bases, and 7 bases lay in between. The V gene's germline CDR1 is MGHDK and CDR2 SYGVNS. There are 13 residues in the CDR3. CDR3 DNA: TGTGCCAGCAGTGAATCTGCAGGCTACGAGCAGTACTTC. Amino acids: CASSESAGYEQYF.

The chain couples TRBV9 to TRBJ1-6; 12 bases are a match to TRBD1. Trimming at V came to 4 bases and at J to 7 bases, leaving 6 bases not matched to a gene. This CDR3 has 16 amino acids. CDR1 is SGDLS, CDR2 YYNGEE, per germline. The CDR3 reads CASSPGTGGFNSPLHF. CDR3 bases: TGTGCCAGCAGCCCCGGGACAGGGGGCTTCAATTCACCCCTCCACTTT. The whole variable domain, filled in from reference TRBV9 and TRBJ1-6, reads DSGVTQTPKHLITATGQRVTLRCSPRSGDLSVYWYQQSLDQGLQFLIQYYNGEERAKGNILERFSAQQFPDLHSELNLSSLELGDSALYFCASSPGTGGFNSPLHFGNGTRLTVT.

The chain carries TRBV5-4 and TRBJ2-3; the D gene is possibly TRBD2 (5 bases). The CDR3 loop spans 14 amino acids. Trimming stripped 4 bases from V and 1 base from J, with 10 bases between. Germline V lookup: CDR1 SGHNT, CDR2 YYREEE (reference sequence). The CDR3 nucleotides are TGTGCCAGCAGCGCTACTAGAGGCACAGATACGCAGTATTTT. This codes for CASSATRGTDTQYF.

The rearrangement links TRBV5-4 to TRBJ2-7, with D tentatively TRBD1 (5 bases). Trimming took 2 bases from V and 9 from J, leaving 21 bases between them. Germline V gene lookup returns CDR1 SGHNT and CDR2 YYREEE (reference sequence). The CDR3 spans 15 residues. CDR3 sequence (DNA): TGTGCCAGCAGCTTCGGGTCAGGGAACTACGCAGTGCAGTACTTC. This sequence encodes CASSFGSGNYAVQYF. Full variable domain (missing parts from reference TRBV5-4 and TRBJ2-7): ETGVTQSPTHLIKTRGQQVTLRCSSQSGHNTVSWYQQALGQGPQFIFQYYREEENGRGNFPPRFSGLQFPNYSSELNVNALELDDSALYLCASSFGSGNYAVQYFGPGTRLTVT.

V and J are TRBV27 and TRBJ1-2; 8 positions agree with TRBD1. CDR1 and CDR2 (germline): MNHEY, SMNVEV (reference sequence). The V gene end was trimmed by 1 base and the J gene end by 2 bases; junction bases not matched to a gene: 6. CDR3 length: 16 amino acids. The CDR3 nucleotides read TGTGCCAGCAGTTTATTAGGGGGACAGGCGAACTATGGCTACACCTTC. This sequence encodes CASSLLGGQANYGYTF.

CDR3 loop: CASSLTSGTGNEQFF. The CDR3 DNA reads as TGTGCCAGCAGCTTGACTAGCGGGACCGGCAATGAGCAGTTCTTC. The J gene is TRBJ2-1, the V gene TRBV7-3; 11 bases line up with TRBD2. There are 15 residues in the CDR3. CDR1 and CDR2 (germline): SGHTA, FQGTGA. With V trimmed by 3 bases and J by 6 bases, 4 bases remained unmatched.

V and J are TRBV7-2 and TRBJ2-3, with TRBD2 matching over 13 bases. Losses at the gene ends were 5 bases for V and 6 bases for J; bases not matched to a gene: 8. Germline V gives CDR1 SGHTA, CDR2 FQGNSA. This CDR3 region has 16 residues. CDR3 amino acids: CASSRTSGGAIDTQYF. The CDR3 nucleotides are TGTGCCAGCAGCAGAACTAGCGGGGGGGCCATTGATACGCAGTATTTT. The complete variable domain, with remaining parts taken from reference TRBV7-2 and TRBJ2-3, reads GAGVSQSPSNKVTEKGKDVELRCDPISGHTALYWYRQSLGQGLEFLIYFQGNSAPDKSGLPSDRFSAERTGGSVSTLTIQRTQQEDSAVYLCASSRTSGGAIDTQYFGPGTRLTVL.

The chain carries TRBV7-8 and TRBJ1-5, with 9 bases fitting TRBD1. The germline V gene has CDR1 SGHVS and CDR2 FQNEAQ. The CDR3 length is 17 residues. With V trimmed by 6 bases and J by 1 base, 10 bases remained unmatched. CDR3 amino acids: CASRRSGTGLSNQPQHF. For the CDR3, the DNA is TGTGCCAGCAGGCGATCCGGGACAGGGTTAAGCAATCAGCCCCAGCATTTT.

The rearrangement links TRBV6-5 to TRBJ2-7, with 7 nucleotides matching TRBD2. The V segment lost 2 bases and the J segment 2 bases; nucleotides outside the gene matches: 6. Germline assignment: CDR1 MNHEY and CDR2 SVGAGI. The CDR3 has 15 amino acids. CDR3: CASSYAASGTYEQYF. The CDR3 DNA sequence: TGTGCCAGCAGTTACGCCGCTAGCGGAACCTACGAGCAGTACTTC.

The chain recombines TRBV25-1 with TRBJ1-1, with D hard to call. V shed 6 bases and J shed 2 bases, with 10 bases lying between them. The CDR3 consists of 13 residues. Per germline, CDR1 MGHDK and CDR2 SYGVNS. The CDR3 reads CASRRSVNTEAFF. The CDR3 nucleotides read TGTGCCAGCAGAAGGAGCGTAAACACTGAAGCTTTCTTT.

Points on this clone: The junction does not match germline at one end; this may be a read error. The V call is TRBV7-7, the J call TRBJ2-5, with 8 nucleotides matching TRBD1. The CDR3 is 15 residues long. Germline CDR1 reads SSHAT; CDR2 reads FNYEAQ (reference sequence). In DNA, the CDR3 is TGTGCTAGCACCCCCGGACAGGGAGGTCAAGAGACCCAGTACTTC. It specifies CASTPGQGGQETQYF.

This chain joins TRBV9 and TRBJ1-1; D perhaps matches TRBD1 (6 bases). Germline assignment: CDR1 SGDLS and CDR2 YYNGEE. The CDR3 extends over 14 amino acids. The V end lost 4 bases, the J end lost 3 bases, and 13 bases lay between the germline ends. The CDR3 DNA sequence: TGTGCCAGCAGCTTAACAGGGTCAGACACTGAAGCTTTCTTT. This translates into CASSLTGSDTEAFF.

This chain connects TRBV6-1 to TRBJ1-2, with D maybe TRBD1 (5 bases). Germline V gene data show CDR1 as MNHNS and CDR2 as SASEGT. The CDR3 loop spans 13 amino acids. V was pared by 3 bases and J by 4 bases, with 9 bases between. CDR3 sequence: CASSEGQGYGYTF. The CDR3 coding sequence is TGTGCCAGCAGTGAGGGGCAGGGCTATGGCTACACCTTC.

The chain combines TRBV5-1 with TRBJ2-1, with 8 bases aligning to TRBD2. The CDR3 has 18 amino acids. Germline CDR1 is SGHRS and CDR2 is YFSETQ. The J segment lost 1 base and the V segment lost 5 bases, leaving 14 bases of the junction unmatched. The chain's CDR3 is CASRGQGLASGSYNEQFF. CDR3 coding DNA: TGCGCCAGCAGGGGTCAAGGTTTGGCTAGCGGGTCCTACAATGAGCAGTTCTTC.

The rearrangement joins TRBV4-1 to TRBJ2-5; perhaps TRBD2 as D (5 bases). Trimming removed 4 bases from V and 4 bases from J, with 13 bases in between. Germline V CDR1 and CDR2: MGHRA, YSYEKL. This CDR3 region has 14 residues. The CDR3 DNA reads as TGCGCCAGCAGCCTGGAGAGGGCGTCAGAGACCCAGTACTTC. This sequence encodes CASSLERASETQYF.